A selection of T cell receptor beta chains follows, all from one sample in a study of beta chain features in type 1 diabetes. This table comes from immunoSEQ multiplex PCR, and its TCRdb copy is limited to in-frame clones, with some not included. The table lists 200,000 to 250,000 clones, 9% to 10% of them singletons, with about 0.03% in the top ten. The sequencing input was naive CD4+ T cells from blood. All receptors derive from a woman aged 18-30 years in good health. Each CDR3 is given with its conserved first and last residue. The D gene is left open where the match is weak. Size is stated for part of the rows, as once, few or many counts, or as a class when the clone is expanded.

d_gene: TRBD1; j_gene: TRBJ1-1; abundance: -; v_gene: TRBV27; CDR3aa: CASRYAGGVGTEAFF; CDR3nt: TGTGCCAGCAGGTACGCAGGGGGCGTAGGGACTGAAGCTTTCTTT
d_gene: TRBD1; j_gene: TRBJ2-7; abundance: few; v_gene: TRBV7-6; CDR3aa: CASSLDIGGGEQYF; CDR3nt: TGTGCCAGCAGCTTAGATATAGGGGGCGGAGAGCAGTACTTC
d_gene: -; j_gene: TRBJ1-2; abundance: few; v_gene: TRBV5-1; CDR3aa: CASSSGLDYGYTF; CDR3nt: TGCGCCAGCAGCTCGGGACTCGACTATGGCTACACCTTC
d_gene: TRBD2; j_gene: TRBJ2-1; abundance: -; v_gene: TRBV4-1; CDR3aa: CASSTLAGAYNEQFF; CDR3nt: TGCGCCAGCAGCACACTAGCGGGGGCTTACAATGAGCAGTTCTTC
d_gene: -; j_gene: TRBJ2-1; abundance: few; v_gene: TRBV5-1; CDR3aa: CASSLGVYNEQFF; CDR3nt: TGCGCCAGCAGCTTGGGAGTCTACAATGAGCAGTTCTTC
d_gene: -; j_gene: TRBJ2-5; abundance: -; v_gene: TRBV5-1; CDR3aa: CASSLMVGGKETQYF; CDR3nt: TGCGCCAGCAGCTTGATGGTAGGAGGGAAAGAGACCCAGTACTTC
d_gene: -; j_gene: TRBJ2-5; abundance: few; v_gene: TRBV19; CDR3aa: CASSIVVGDWGTQYF; CDR3nt: TGTGCCAGTAGTATAGTAGTAGGGGACTGGGGGACCCAGTACTTC
d_gene: TRBD1; j_gene: TRBJ2-1; abundance: -; v_gene: TRBV19; CDR3aa: CASSSPGTGAYNEQFF; CDR3nt: TGTGCCAGTAGTTCCCCCGGGACAGGGGCCTACAATGAGCAGTTCTTC
d_gene: TRBD1; j_gene: TRBJ2-2; abundance: -; v_gene: TRBV5-1; CDR3aa: CASSSGTVDTGELFF; CDR3nt: TGCGCCAGCAGTTCCGGGACAGTCGACACCGGGGAGCTGTTTTTT
d_gene: -; j_gene: TRBJ1-3; abundance: few; v_gene: TRBV19; CDR3aa: CASSTSSWTARERNTIYF; CDR3nt: TGTGCCAGTAGTACCTCCTCCTGGACAGCTCGTGAGCGAAACACCATATATTTT
d_gene: TRBD1; j_gene: TRBJ2-7; abundance: -; v_gene: TRBV29-1; CDR3aa: CSAGQGRTYEQYF; CDR3nt: TGCAGCGCCGGACAGGGAAGGACCTACGAGCAGTACTTC
d_gene: TRBD1; j_gene: TRBJ1-1; abundance: -; v_gene: TRBV9; CDR3aa: CASSTRQGSGTEAFF; CDR3nt: TGTGCCAGCAGCACCAGACAGGGTTCAGGCACTGAAGCTTTCTTT
d_gene: TRBD1; j_gene: TRBJ2-5; abundance: -; v_gene: TRBV5-1; CDR3aa: CASSFGQEQETQYF; CDR3nt: TGCGCCAGCAGTTTCGGACAGGAGCAAGAGACCCAGTACTTC
d_gene: -; j_gene: TRBJ2-7; abundance: -; v_gene: TRBV11-2; CDR3aa: CASSLDRGNIYEQYF; CDR3nt: TGTGCCAGCAGCTTAGATCGGGGTAACATCTACGAGCAGTACTTC
d_gene: -; j_gene: TRBJ1-5; abundance: -; v_gene: TRBV30; CDR3aa: CAWSVRRGNQPQHF; CDR3nt: TGTGCCTGGAGTGTACGGCGGGGGAATCAGCCCCAGCATTTT
d_gene: TRBD2; j_gene: TRBJ2-1; abundance: few; v_gene: TRBV5-1; CDR3aa: CASTPTSGRAGEQFF; CDR3nt: TGCGCCAGCACTCCGACTAGCGGGAGGGCCGGTGAGCAGTTCTTC
d_gene: TRBD2; j_gene: TRBJ2-5; abundance: few; v_gene: TRBV5-4; CDR3aa: CASSSPSSGRGTETQYF; CDR3nt: TGTGCCAGCAGCTCCCCGAGTAGCGGGAGAGGGACAGAGACCCAGTACTTC
d_gene: -; j_gene: TRBJ1-1; abundance: -; v_gene: TRBV6-1; CDR3aa: CASSESVNTEAFF; CDR3nt: TGTGCCAGCAGTGAAAGCGTGAACACTGAAGCTTTCTTT
d_gene: -; j_gene: TRBJ2-6; abundance: few; v_gene: TRBV21-1; CDR3aa: CASSSQDSGTGISTGANVLTF; CDR3nt: TGTGCCAGCAGCTCCCAAGACTCCGGGACAGGGATTTCTACTGGGGCCAACGTCCTGACTTTC
d_gene: -; j_gene: TRBJ1-1; abundance: -; v_gene: TRBV10-1; CDR3aa: CASSLGVGGTEAFF; CDR3nt: TGCGCCAGCAGTCTAGGGGTCGGGGGCACTGAAGCTTTCTTT
d_gene: TRBD2; j_gene: TRBJ2-1; abundance: few; v_gene: TRBV6-5; CDR3aa: CAISLTSGTSYEQFF; CDR3nt: TGTGCCATCAGTTTGACTAGCGGGACGTCTTATGAGCAGTTCTTC
d_gene: -; j_gene: TRBJ2-2; abundance: few; v_gene: TRBV2; CDR3aa: CASKETMNTGELFF; CDR3nt: TGTGCCAGCAAGGAGACTATGAACACCGGGGAGCTGTTTTTT
d_gene: TRBD2; j_gene: TRBJ2-3; abundance: -; v_gene: TRBV15; CDR3aa: CATSWAGGGTDTQYF; CDR3nt: TGTGCCACCAGCTGGGCGGGAGGCGGCACAGATACGCAGTATTTT
d_gene: TRBD2; j_gene: TRBJ2-7; abundance: few; v_gene: TRBV6-5; CDR3aa: CASRSTGLAGGEQYF; CDR3nt: TGTGCCAGCAGATCGACTGGACTAGCGGGAGGGGAGCAGTACTTC
d_gene: -; j_gene: TRBJ1-1; abundance: few; v_gene: TRBV2; CDR3aa: CASRVSGNTEAFF; CDR3nt: TGTGCCAGCAGGGTTTCCGGGAACACTGAAGCTTTCTTT
d_gene: -; j_gene: TRBJ2-1; abundance: -; v_gene: TRBV9; CDR3aa: CASSILAARGDEQFF; CDR3nt: TGTGCCAGCAGCATACTAGCGGCCAGGGGGGATGAGCAGTTCTTC
d_gene: -; j_gene: TRBJ1-1; abundance: few; v_gene: TRBV7-3; CDR3aa: CASSLIGDTEAFF; CDR3nt: TGTGCCAGCAGCTTAATCGGGGACACTGAAGCTTTCTTT
d_gene: -; j_gene: TRBJ2-7; abundance: few; v_gene: TRBV2; CDR3aa: CASSESGPEQYF; CDR3nt: TGTGCCAGCAGTGAGTCAGGGCCCGAGCAGTACTTC
d_gene: -; j_gene: TRBJ2-3; abundance: few; v_gene: TRBV5-1; CDR3aa: CASSLIRQSSTDTQYF; CDR3nt: TGCGCCAGCAGCCTAATTCGACAGTCTAGCACAGATACGCAGTATTTT
d_gene: TRBD1; j_gene: TRBJ2-1; abundance: few; v_gene: TRBV25-1; CDR3aa: CASSDSYRGYYNEQFF; CDR3nt: TGTGCCAGCAGTGACTCCTACAGGGGGTACTACAATGAGCAGTTCTTC
d_gene: -; j_gene: TRBJ1-2; abundance: few; v_gene: TRBV19; CDR3aa: CASSISDSNYGYTF; CDR3nt: TGTGCCAGTAGTATATCGGACAGCAACTATGGCTACACCTTC
d_gene: TRBD1; j_gene: TRBJ1-2; abundance: -; v_gene: TRBV5-1; CDR3aa: CASRPGTGGDGYTF; CDR3nt: TGCGCCAGCAGACCCGGGACAGGGGGCGATGGCTACACCTTC
d_gene: TRBD1; j_gene: TRBJ1-2; abundance: -; v_gene: TRBV19; CDR3aa: CASSILTGGAFPSGYTF; CDR3nt: TGTGCCAGTAGTATCCTCACAGGGGGCGCTTTCCCGAGTGGCTACACCTTC
d_gene: -; j_gene: TRBJ2-1; abundance: -; v_gene: TRBV30; CDR3aa: CAWSVGISYNEQFF; CDR3nt: TGTGCCTGGAGTGTCGGTATCTCCTACAATGAGCAGTTCTTC
d_gene: -; j_gene: TRBJ2-2; abundance: few; v_gene: TRBV9; CDR3aa: CASSVGASNTGELFF; CDR3nt: TGTGCCAGCAGCGTAGGAGCTAGCAACACCGGGGAGCTGTTTTTT
d_gene: TRBD1; j_gene: TRBJ1-2; abundance: -; v_gene: TRBV2; CDR3aa: CASSEAPGGNYGYTF; CDR3nt: TGTGCCAGCAGTGAAGCGCCAGGGGGGAACTATGGCTACACCTTC
d_gene: -; j_gene: TRBJ2-5; abundance: many; v_gene: TRBV19; CDR3aa: CASSQDSRQETQYF; CDR3nt: TGTGCCAGTAGCCAGGACAGTCGGCAAGAGACCCAGTACTTC
d_gene: TRBD1; j_gene: TRBJ1-2; abundance: -; v_gene: TRBV28; CDR3aa: CASKDRGTNYGYTF; CDR3nt: TGTGCCAGCAAAGACAGGGGAACGAACTATGGCTACACCTTC
d_gene: -; j_gene: TRBJ1-2; abundance: few; v_gene: TRBV11-2; CDR3aa: CASKRQDNYGYTF; CDR3nt: TGTGCCAGCAAGCGGCAGGACAACTATGGCTACACCTTC
d_gene: -; j_gene: TRBJ2-7; abundance: -; v_gene: TRBV29-1; CDR3aa: CSVVSSSRPNYEQYF; CDR3nt: TGCAGCGTTGTATCGTCGTCCAGGCCGAACTACGAGCAGTACTTC
d_gene: -; j_gene: TRBJ1-2; abundance: few; v_gene: TRBV29-1; CDR3aa: CSVGAGSNYGYTF; CDR3nt: TGCAGCGTTGGGGCAGGGTCCAACTATGGCTACACCTTC
d_gene: TRBD1; j_gene: TRBJ2-6; abundance: -; v_gene: TRBV5-1; CDR3aa: CASYVGTDSGANVLTF; CDR3nt: TGCGCCAGCTACGTGGGGACAGACTCTGGGGCCAACGTCCTGACTTTC
d_gene: TRBD1; j_gene: TRBJ2-7; abundance: few; v_gene: TRBV5-1; CDR3aa: CASSYGQGTTYEQYF; CDR3nt: TGCGCCAGCAGCTACGGACAGGGGACGACCTACGAGCAGTACTTC
d_gene: -; j_gene: TRBJ2-7; abundance: few; v_gene: TRBV10-3; CDR3aa: CAISESNEQYF; CDR3nt: TGTGCCATCAGTGAGTCCAACGAGCAGTACTTC
d_gene: -; j_gene: TRBJ2-2; abundance: -; v_gene: TRBV30; CDR3aa: CAWINYGRTGELFF; CDR3nt: TGTGCCTGGATTAACTACGGAAGGACCGGGGAGCTGTTTTTT
d_gene: TRBD2; j_gene: TRBJ2-7; abundance: few; v_gene: TRBV11-2; CDR3aa: CASSPSSGIRPYEQYF; CDR3nt: TGTGCCAGCAGCCCCTCTAGCGGTATTAGGCCCTACGAGCAGTACTTC
d_gene: TRBD1; j_gene: TRBJ1-3; abundance: -; v_gene: TRBV4-1; CDR3aa: CASSPDRGLEYTIYF; CDR3nt: TGCGCCAGCAGCCCGGACAGGGGGCTTGAGTACACCATATATTTT
d_gene: TRBD1; j_gene: TRBJ1-4; abundance: few; v_gene: TRBV6-1; CDR3aa: CAGRDRVGEKLFF; CDR3nt: TGTGCCGGACGGGACAGGGTGGGAGAAAAACTGTTTTTT
d_gene: TRBD1; j_gene: TRBJ2-7; abundance: -; v_gene: TRBV2; CDR3aa: CATGQGPVSYEQYF; CDR3nt: TGTGCCACCGGACAGGGGCCCGTCTCCTACGAGCAGTACTTC
d_gene: TRBD2; j_gene: TRBJ2-1; abundance: few; v_gene: TRBV5-1; CDR3aa: CASSSRGLALNEQFF; CDR3nt: TGCGCCAGCAGCTCACGAGGACTAGCGTTGAATGAGCAGTTCTTC
d_gene: -; j_gene: TRBJ1-5; abundance: -; v_gene: TRBV30; CDR3aa: CAWIAQGQNQPQHF; CDR3nt: TGTGCCTGGATAGCGCAGGGACAAAATCAGCCCCAGCATTTT
d_gene: -; j_gene: TRBJ2-7; abundance: few; v_gene: TRBV30; CDR3aa: CAWRVGGVGEQYF; CDR3nt: TGTGCCTGGAGAGTGGGGGGTGTAGGCGAGCAGTACTTC
d_gene: -; j_gene: TRBJ1-2; abundance: -; v_gene: TRBV9; CDR3aa: CASSYRRHPAGGYTF; CDR3nt: TGTGCCAGCAGCTACCGGCGACATCCCGCGGGGGGCTACACCTTC
d_gene: TRBD2; j_gene: TRBJ2-7; abundance: -; v_gene: TRBV7-2; CDR3aa: CASSSQREVMQYF; CDR3nt: TGTGCCAGCAGCTCCCAGCGGGAGGTGATGCAGTACTTC
d_gene: -; j_gene: TRBJ1-1; abundance: -; v_gene: TRBV6-1; CDR3aa: CASRLPRGGLAFF; CDR3nt: TGTGCCAGCAGACTCCCTAGGGGGGGACTAGCTTTCTTT
d_gene: -; j_gene: TRBJ2-1; abundance: few; v_gene: TRBV18; CDR3aa: CASSPGLGGANEQFF; CDR3nt: TGTGCCAGCTCACCAGGATTAGGAGGGGCCAATGAGCAGTTCTTC
d_gene: -; j_gene: TRBJ1-1; abundance: -; v_gene: TRBV2; CDR3aa: CASSEEGRTEAFF; CDR3nt: TGTGCCAGCAGTGAAGAGGGGAGGACTGAAGCTTTCTTT
d_gene: -; j_gene: TRBJ2-2; abundance: -; v_gene: TRBV5-1; CDR3aa: CASSPTTRGELFF; CDR3nt: TGCGCCAGCAGCCCTACTACTCGCGGGGAGCTGTTTTTT
d_gene: TRBD1; j_gene: TRBJ1-4; abundance: -; v_gene: TRBV13; CDR3aa: CASSLQGAGNEKLFF; CDR3nt: TGTGCCAGCAGTCTACAGGGGGCGGGTAATGAAAAACTGTTTTTT